This T cell receptor beta chain originates from a study of blood T cell repertoires in COVID-19. The overall study: Samples representing acute and convalescent COVID-19 were sourced from the United States, Italy and Spain. PBMCs, B-cell-depleted T cells, or T cells provided the cDNA or gDNA that made up the material.

TCRdb's table, derived via immunoSEQ multiplex PCR, lists solely in-frame clones and lacks some. The top ten hold about 5.7% of the sample, which has around 170,000 clones, around four fifths seen once. Per the germline V gene, CDR1 is SGHAT and CDR2 is FQNNGV. The CDR3 is 13 amino acids. Trimming took 5 bases from V and 4 from J, leaving 11 bases between them. This clonotype was sampled from a middle-aged woman with acute or convalescent COVID-19. Specimen: peripheral blood. This rearrangement joins TRBV11-2 to TRBJ1-2, with D possibly being TRBD1 (5 bases). CDR3 sequence reads: CASSTRGSYGYTF. The CDR3 DNA reads as TGTGCCAGCAGCACTCGGGGGTCCTATGGCTACACCTTC.